The rows below give T cell receptor beta chains drawn from one sample of a study of T cell clonotyping in hematopoietic cell transplantation. The repertoire was sequenced with immunoSEQ multiplex PCR; TCRdb's copy has only in-frame clones and lacks some. There are some 7,000 clones in the sample; almost 90% occur only once, and around 3.6% lies in the top ten. The sequencing used peripheral blood mononuclear cells, collected before stem cell transplant. These TCRs come from a man between 25 and 39 years old with acute myeloid leukemia. Some clones in this sample may be carry-over from other donors' samples. Both conserved end residues are part of each CDR3. The D gene is left open where the match is weak. Clone sizes are given selectively: once, few, many, or a class where the clone is expanded.

abundance	v_gene	j_gene	d_gene	CDR3aa	CDR3nt
-	TRBV6-5	TRBJ2-7	TRBD1	CASSPRDSFGEQYF	TGTGCCAGCAGCCCCCGGGACAGTTTTGGGGAGCAGTACTTC
few	TRBV4-3	TRBJ2-7	-	CASSQDIGLAYEQYF	TGCGCCAGCAGCCAAGATATTGGGCTCGCCTACGAGCAGTACTTC
once	TRBV7-9	TRBJ1-3	-	CASSLAQGGGNTIYF	TGTGCCAGCAGCTTAGCACAGGGAGGTGGAAACACCATATATTTT
-	TRBV19	TRBJ1-5	-	CASRPTNQPQHF	TGTGCCAGCCGACCGACCAATCAGCCCCAGCATTTT
-	TRBV11-2	TRBJ2-1	TRBD2	CASSLEPGLGLGEQFF	TGTGCCAGCAGCTTAGAGCCGGGACTAGGTCTCGGTGAGCAGTTCTTC
-	TRBV2	TRBJ1-2	TRBD1	CARRDRGTYGYTF	TGTGCCAGAAGGGACAGGGGGACCTATGGCTACACCTTC
-	TRBV2	TRBJ1-5	-	CASSENPHQPQHF	TGTGCCAGCAGTGAAAATCCCCATCAGCCCCAGCATTTT
-	TRBV4-3	TRBJ2-7	TRBD1	CASSPTLTGGQGEFYEQYF	TGCGCCAGCAGCCCGACGTTGACCGGGGGACAGGGGGAGTTCTACGAGCAGTACTTC
-	TRBV30	TRBJ2-7	-	CAWRIRGSYEQYF	TGTGCCTGGAGAATCAGGGGCTCCTACGAGCAGTACTTC
-	TRBV5-8	TRBJ2-7	-	CASSRFGQSSYEQYF	TGTGCCAGCAGCCGGTTTGGACAGAGCTCCTACGAGCAGTACTTC
-	TRBV5-1	TRBJ2-2	-	CASSSQGFENTGELFF	TGCGCCAGCAGCTCGCAGGGGTTCGAGAACACCGGGGAGCTGTTTTTT
-	TRBV11-2	TRBJ1-4	-	CASSRWGEKLFF	TGTGCCAGCAGCCGGTGGGGGGAAAAACTGTTTTTT
-	TRBV5-1	TRBJ2-7	TRBD1	CASSPKQGATSYEQYF	TGCGCCAGCAGCCCGAAACAGGGGGCAACTTCCTACGAGCAGTACTTC
-	TRBV9	TRBJ2-3	-	CASSVGPVSTDTQYF	TGTGCCAGCAGCGTAGGGCCGGTTAGCACAGATACGCAGTATTTT
-	TRBV7-2	TRBJ2-1	TRBD2	CASSFSGRTLGNEQFF	TGTGCCAGCAGCTTTAGCGGGAGAACCCTAGGCAATGAGCAGTTCTTC
-	TRBV19	TRBJ1-1	-	CASKRTAYTEAFF	TGTGCCAGTAAAAGGACAGCGTACACTGAAGCTTTCTTT
-	TRBV28	TRBJ2-4	-	CASSYGAKNIQYF	TGTGCCAGCAGTTACGGGGCTAAAAACATTCAGTACTTC
-	TRBV6-1	TRBJ1-4	-	CASSWLPNEKLFF	TGTGCCAGCAGTTGGCTGCCTAATGAAAAACTGTTTTTT
-	TRBV5-1	TRBJ1-5	-	CASSRTGNQPQHF	TGCGCCAGCAGTAGGACGGGTAATCAGCCCCAGCATTTT
-	TRBV2	TRBJ1-2	-	CASSEDGINCGYTF	TGTGCCAGCAGCGAGGACGGGATTAACTGTGGCTACACCTTC
-	TRBV30	TRBJ1-3	TRBD1	CASVGRGLAGNTIYF	TGTGCCTCCGTGGGGAGGGGGCTGGCTGGAAACACCATATATTTT
-	TRBV10-3	TRBJ2-5	-	CAISELVIDTGAQYF	TGTGCCATCAGTGAGTTAGTCATTGATACCGGGGCCCAGTACTTC
-	TRBV5-1	TRBJ1-3	TRBD1	CASSSQGAGDTIYF	TGCGCCAGCAGCTCGCAGGGGGCGGGGGACACCATATATTTT
-	TRBV19	TRBJ2-7	-	CASSGALFNEQYF	TGTGCCAGTAGTGGGGCCTTATTCAACGAGCAGTACTTC
once	TRBV19	TRBJ2-2	-	CASSTTLNTGELFF	TGTGCCAGTAGTACGACTTTGAACACCGGGGAGCTGTTTTTT
-	TRBV27	TRBJ2-6	-	CASSLFRPGTPNSGANVLTF	TGTGCCAGCAGTTTATTTAGGCCAGGGACCCCCAACTCTGGGGCCAACGTCCTGACTTTC
-	TRBV2	TRBJ2-3	-	CASSAGGASTDTQYF	TGTGCCAGCAGTGCTGGGGGGGCAAGCACAGATACGCAGTATTTT
-	TRBV7-9	TRBJ2-1	-	CASSERSSEQFF	TGTGCCAGCAGCGAACGTTCCAGTGAGCAGTTCTTC
-	TRBV5-5	TRBJ1-2	TRBD1	CASSSTGQGLYGYTF	TGTGCCAGCAGCTCCACAGGACAGGGATTATATGGCTACACCTTC
few	TRBV27	TRBJ1-1	-	CASSWQVNTEAFF	TGTGCCAGCAGTTGGCAGGTAAACACTGAAGCTTTCTTT
-	TRBV2	TRBJ1-1	-	CASTIMNTEAFF	TGTGCCAGCACCATCATGAACACTGAAGCTTTCTTT
-	TRBV2	TRBJ2-3	-	CASGGRADTDTQYF	TGTGCCAGCGGGGGGCGGGCCGACACAGATACGCAGTATTTT
-	TRBV30	TRBJ2-5	TRBD2	CAWAPWGGRETQYF	TGTGCCTGGGCACCTTGGGGGGGGAGGGAGACCCAGTACTTC
-	TRBV28	TRBJ2-3	-	CASNPGADTQYF	TGTGCCAGCAATCCGGGGGCAGATACGCAGTATTTT
few	TRBV2	TRBJ2-1	TRBD2	CASSELVTSGSWEYNEQFF	TGTGCCAGCAGTGAATTGGTGACTAGCGGGAGTTGGGAGTACAATGAGCAGTTCTTC
-	TRBV28	TRBJ1-4	-	CASKATVTNEKLFF	TGTGCCAGCAAGGCGACTGTAACTAATGAAAAACTGTTTTTT
-	TRBV13	TRBJ1-2	-	CASSLRGTYGYTF	TGTGCCAGCAGCTTACGAGGGACCTATGGCTACACCTTC
-	TRBV2	TRBJ1-1	-	CASRSDPNTEAFF	TGTGCCAGCAGGTCGGATCCGAACACTGAAGCTTTCTTT
-	TRBV5-1	TRBJ2-1	TRBD2	CASRTSLGFNEQFF	TGCGCCAGCAGGACTAGCCTAGGGTTCAATGAGCAGTTCTTC
-	TRBV5-4	TRBJ2-7	-	CARAEAYEQYF	TGTGCCAGGGCTGAGGCTTACGAGCAGTACTTC
-	TRBV15	TRBJ1-5	-	CATSREVGVSNQPQHF	TGTGCCACCAGCAGAGAGGTAGGGGTAAGCAATCAGCCCCAGCATTTT
-	TRBV5-1	TRBJ2-2	TRBD2	CASSIPGLASVRNTGELFF	TGCGCCAGCAGCATCCCGGGACTAGCCTCCGTTAGGAACACCGGGGAGCTGTTTTTT
-	TRBV9	TRBJ2-5	-	CASSVESAQETQYF	TGTGCCAGCAGCGTAGAATCGGCTCAAGAGACCCAGTACTTC
once	TRBV7-9	TRBJ2-3	-	CASSPIGGTDTQYF	TGTGCCAGCAGCCCCATTGGGGGCACAGATACGCAGTATTTT
once	TRBV27	TRBJ1-2	-	CASSSVGFYGYTF	TGTGCCAGCAGTTCAGTCGGATTCTATGGCTACACCTTC
-	TRBV7-9	TRBJ2-7	-	CASSLVWTYEQYF	TGTGCCAGCAGCTTAGTGTGGACTTACGAGCAGTACTTC
-	TRBV6-4	TRBJ1-2	-	CASSDSPDLGADGYTF	TGTGCCAGCAGTGACTCTCCCGACCTAGGTGCAGATGGCTACACCTTC
-	TRBV6-1	TRBJ2-2	TRBD2	CASSEVASGKAGELFF	TGTGCCAGCAGTGAAGTGGCTAGCGGGAAAGCCGGGGAGCTGTTTTTT
-	TRBV10-3	TRBJ2-7	TRBD1	CAISELAGGSDEQYF	TGTGCCATCAGTGAGTTGGCAGGGGGTTCGGACGAGCAGTACTTC